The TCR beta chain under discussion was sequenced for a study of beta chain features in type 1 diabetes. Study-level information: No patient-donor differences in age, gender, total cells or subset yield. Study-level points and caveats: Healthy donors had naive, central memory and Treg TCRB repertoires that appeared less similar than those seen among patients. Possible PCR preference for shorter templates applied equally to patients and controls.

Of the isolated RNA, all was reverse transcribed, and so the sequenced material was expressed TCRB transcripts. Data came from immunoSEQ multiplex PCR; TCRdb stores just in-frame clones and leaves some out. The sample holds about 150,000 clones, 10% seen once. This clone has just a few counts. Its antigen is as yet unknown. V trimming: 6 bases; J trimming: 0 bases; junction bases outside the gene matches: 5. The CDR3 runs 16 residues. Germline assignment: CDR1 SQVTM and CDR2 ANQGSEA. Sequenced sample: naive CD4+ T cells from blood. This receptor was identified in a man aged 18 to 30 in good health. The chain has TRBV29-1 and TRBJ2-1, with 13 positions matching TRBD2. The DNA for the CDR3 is TGCAGCGTGCGGACTAGCGGGGGTTTCTCCTACAATGAGCAGTTCTTC. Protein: CSVRTSGGFSYNEQFF.